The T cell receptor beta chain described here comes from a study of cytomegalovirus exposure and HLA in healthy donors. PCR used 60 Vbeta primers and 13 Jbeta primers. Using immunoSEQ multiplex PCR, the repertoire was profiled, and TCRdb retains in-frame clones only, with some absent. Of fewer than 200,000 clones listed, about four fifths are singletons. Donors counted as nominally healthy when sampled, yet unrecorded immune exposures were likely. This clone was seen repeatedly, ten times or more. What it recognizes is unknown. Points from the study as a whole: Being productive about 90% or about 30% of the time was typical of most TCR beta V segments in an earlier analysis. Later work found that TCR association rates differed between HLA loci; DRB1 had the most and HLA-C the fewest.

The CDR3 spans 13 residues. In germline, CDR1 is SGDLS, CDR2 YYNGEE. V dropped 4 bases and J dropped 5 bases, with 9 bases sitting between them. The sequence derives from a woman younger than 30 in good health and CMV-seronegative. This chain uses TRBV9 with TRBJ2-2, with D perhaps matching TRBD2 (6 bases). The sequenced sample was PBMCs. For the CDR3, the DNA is TGTGCCAGCAGCCTACGGGAGACCGGGGAGCTGTTTTTT. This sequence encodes CASSLRETGELFF.